This T cell receptor (beta chain) was captured by sequencing in a study of T-cell memory formation after mild COVID-19. General observations from the study: Contracting CD4+ clones sat mainly in CM and EM; CD8+ in EMRA. Later expanders leaned CD4+, whereas day 15 to 85 contracting clones were balanced CD4/CD8. Several responding clones turned up in pre-infection memory, indicating that cross-reactive memory may have taken part.

This clonotype was observed many times. Its matching antigen is unknown. The germline V gene encodes CDR1 DFQATT and CDR2 SNEGSKA (reference sequence). The CDR3 contains 15 residues. Trimming took 0 bases from V and 4 from J; bases not matched to a gene: 8. Constant-segment primers served in 5'RACE that generated TCR alpha and TCR beta cDNA libraries bearing sample barcodes and UMIs. MiXCR, run by TCRdb on the 5' RACE reads, gives a single entry per CDR3 protein. The data contain approximately 260,000 distinct CDR3 sequences, around 15% of them seen just once; the ten biggest clones take up roughly 21%.

The sequence was obtained from a man younger than 35 who had mild COVID-19 (a few samples of this study predate the infection). Cell type and time point are not known. Sequences were obtained from PBMCs or a T cell subset sorted from them (not recorded which). The chain combines TRBV20-1 with TRBJ1-1; 7 bases agree with TRBD1. CDR3 in amino acids: CSAREGDSWGTEAFF. CDR3 coding DNA: TGCAGTGCTAGAGAGGGGGACAGCTGGGGCACTGAAGCTTTCTTT.